This T cell receptor (beta chain) was captured by sequencing in a study of shared clonotypes between healthy human individuals. Study context: Two women and a few men aged 18 to 49 served as donors.

Germline V CDR1 and CDR2: SSHAT, FNYEAQ (reference sequence). The V end lost 5 bases, the J end lost 0 bases, and 6 bases lay between the germline ends. CDR3 length equals 13 residues. In the naive CD8 group, cells lacked CD45RO and were positively selected for CCR7, so terminally differentiated effector memory CD45RA+ cells were left out. The assay was immunoSEQ multiplex PCR, and TCRdb's table has in-frame clones only and misses some. The profile shows roughly 890,000 clones, nearly 95% of them singletons. The chain carries TRBV7-7 and TRBJ2-3; no clear D. The receptor's source is a man aged 25-40 years in good health. The sample taken for sequencing was naive CD8+ T cells sorted from blood. The CDR3 loop is CASSTTSTDTQYF. The CDR3 DNA reads TGTGCCAGCAGCACGACCAGCACAGATACGCAGTATTTT. Full variable domain (outside the CDR3, taken from reference TRBV7-7 and TRBJ2-3): GAGVSQSPRYKVTKRGQDVTLRCDPISSHATLYWYQQALGQGPEFLTYFNYEAQPDKSGLPSDRFSAERPEGSISTLTIQRTEQRDSAMYRCASSTTSTDTQYFGPGTRLTVL.